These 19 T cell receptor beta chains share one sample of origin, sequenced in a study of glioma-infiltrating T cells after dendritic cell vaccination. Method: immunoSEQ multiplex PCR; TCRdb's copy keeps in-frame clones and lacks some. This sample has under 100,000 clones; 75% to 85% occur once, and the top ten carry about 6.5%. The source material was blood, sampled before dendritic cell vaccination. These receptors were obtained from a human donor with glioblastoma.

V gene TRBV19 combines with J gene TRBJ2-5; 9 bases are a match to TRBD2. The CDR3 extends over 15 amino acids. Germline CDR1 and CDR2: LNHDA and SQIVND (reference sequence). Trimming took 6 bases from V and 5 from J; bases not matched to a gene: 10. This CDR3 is CASSGLAGGLETQYF. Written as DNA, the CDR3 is TGTGCCAGTAGCGGTCTGGCGGGGGGGCTTGAGACCCAGTACTTC.

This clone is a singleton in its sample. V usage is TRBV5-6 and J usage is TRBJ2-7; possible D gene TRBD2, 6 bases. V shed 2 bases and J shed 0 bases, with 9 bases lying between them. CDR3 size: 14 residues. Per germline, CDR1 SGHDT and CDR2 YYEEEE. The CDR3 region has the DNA TGTGCCAGCAGCTTACGCGGGAACTCCTACGAGCAGTACTTC. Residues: CASSLRGNSYEQYF.

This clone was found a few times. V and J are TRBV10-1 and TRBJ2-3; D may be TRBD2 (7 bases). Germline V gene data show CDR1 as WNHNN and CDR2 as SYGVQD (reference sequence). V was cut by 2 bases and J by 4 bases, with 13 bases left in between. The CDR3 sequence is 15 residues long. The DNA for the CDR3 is TGCGCCAGCAGTGAGGGGGGGGCGAAGGCAGATACGCAGTATTTT. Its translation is CASSEGGAKADTQYF.

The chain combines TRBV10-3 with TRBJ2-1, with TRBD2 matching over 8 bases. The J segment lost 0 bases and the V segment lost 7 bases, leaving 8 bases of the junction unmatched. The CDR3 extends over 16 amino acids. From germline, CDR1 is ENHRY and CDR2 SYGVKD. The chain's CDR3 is CAINKIAGSSYNEQFF. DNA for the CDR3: TGTGCCATCAATAAGATAGCGGGGAGCTCCTACAATGAGCAGTTCTTC.

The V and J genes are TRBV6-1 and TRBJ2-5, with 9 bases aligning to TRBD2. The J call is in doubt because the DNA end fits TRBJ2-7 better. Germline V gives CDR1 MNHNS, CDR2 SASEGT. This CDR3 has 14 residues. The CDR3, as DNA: TGTGCCAGCAGTGCAAGACTAGCGGCCTACGAGCAGTACTTC. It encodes CASSARLAAYEQYF.

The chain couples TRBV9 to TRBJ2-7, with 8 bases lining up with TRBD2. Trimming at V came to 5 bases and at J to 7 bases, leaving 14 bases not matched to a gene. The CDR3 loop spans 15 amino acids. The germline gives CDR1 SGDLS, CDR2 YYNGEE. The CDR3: CASSVSGGVYAEQYF. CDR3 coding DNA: TGTGCCAGCAGTGTAAGCGGGGGCGTTTACGCGGAGCAGTACTTC. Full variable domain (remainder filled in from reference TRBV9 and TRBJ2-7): DSGVTQTPKHLITATGQRVTLRCSPRSGDLSVYWYQQSLDQGLQFLIQYYNGEERAKGNILERFSAQQFPDLHSELNLSSLELGDSALYFCASSVSGGVYAEQYFGPGTRLTVT.

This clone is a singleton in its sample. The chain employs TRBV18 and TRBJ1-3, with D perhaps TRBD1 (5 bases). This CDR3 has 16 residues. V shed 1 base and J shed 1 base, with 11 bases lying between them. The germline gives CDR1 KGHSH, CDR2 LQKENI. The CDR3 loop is CASSPLDSLSGNTIYF. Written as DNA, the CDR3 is TGTGCCAGCTCACCACTCGACAGTCTTTCTGGAAACACCATATATTTT.

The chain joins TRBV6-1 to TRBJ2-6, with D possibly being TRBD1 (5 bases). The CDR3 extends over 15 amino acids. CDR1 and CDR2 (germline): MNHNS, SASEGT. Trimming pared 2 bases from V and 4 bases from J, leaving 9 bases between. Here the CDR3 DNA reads TGTGCCAGCAGTGAATCAGGGTACGGGGCCAACGTCCTGACTTTC. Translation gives CASSESGYGANVLTF.

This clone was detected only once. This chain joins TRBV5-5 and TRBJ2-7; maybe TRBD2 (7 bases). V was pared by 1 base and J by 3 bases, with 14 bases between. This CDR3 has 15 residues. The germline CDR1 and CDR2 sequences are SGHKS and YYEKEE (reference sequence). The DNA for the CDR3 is TGTGCCAGCAGCTTGAACGCGGGGGCGATCTACGAGCAGTACTTC. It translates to CASSLNAGAIYEQYF.

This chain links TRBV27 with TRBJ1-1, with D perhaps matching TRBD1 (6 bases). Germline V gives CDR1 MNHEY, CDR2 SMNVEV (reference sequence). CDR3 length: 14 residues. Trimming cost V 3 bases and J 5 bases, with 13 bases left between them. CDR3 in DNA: TGTGCCAGCAGTTTCAGGGGTCAGGGAACTGAAGCTTTCTTT. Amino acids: CASSFRGQGTEAFF.

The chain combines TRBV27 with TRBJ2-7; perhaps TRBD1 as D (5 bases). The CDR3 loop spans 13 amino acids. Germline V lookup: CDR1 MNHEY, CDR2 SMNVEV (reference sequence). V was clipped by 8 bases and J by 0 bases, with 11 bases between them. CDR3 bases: TGTGCCAGCCGAAGACAGCCCTCCTACGAGCAGTACTTC. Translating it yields CASRRQPSYEQYF.

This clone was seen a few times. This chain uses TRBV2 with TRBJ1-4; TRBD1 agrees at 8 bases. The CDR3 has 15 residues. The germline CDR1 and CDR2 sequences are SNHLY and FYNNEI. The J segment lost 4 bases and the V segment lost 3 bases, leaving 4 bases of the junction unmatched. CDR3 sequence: CASSDQGAGNEKLFF. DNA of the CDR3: TGTGCCAGCAGTGATCAGGGGGCGGGTAATGAAAAACTGTTTTTT.

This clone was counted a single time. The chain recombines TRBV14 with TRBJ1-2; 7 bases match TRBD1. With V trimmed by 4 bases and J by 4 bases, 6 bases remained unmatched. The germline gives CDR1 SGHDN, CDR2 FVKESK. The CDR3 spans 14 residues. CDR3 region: CASSPRQGGYGYTF. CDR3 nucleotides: TGTGCCAGCAGCCCTCGACAGGGAGGCTATGGCTACACCTTC. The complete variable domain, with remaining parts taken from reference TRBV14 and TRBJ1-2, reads EAGVTQFPSHSVIEKGQTVTLRCDPISGHDNLYWYRRVMGKEIKFLLHFVKESKQDESGMPNNRFLAERTGGTYSTLKVQPAELEDSGVYFCASSPRQGGYGYTFGSGTRLTVV.

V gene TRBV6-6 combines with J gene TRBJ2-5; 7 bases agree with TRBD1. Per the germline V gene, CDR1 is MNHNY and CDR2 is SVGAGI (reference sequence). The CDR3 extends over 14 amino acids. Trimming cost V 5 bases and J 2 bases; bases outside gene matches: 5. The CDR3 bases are TGTGCCAGCAGTCCTGCGGACAGGCAAGAGACCCAGTACTTC. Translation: CASSPADRQETQYF.

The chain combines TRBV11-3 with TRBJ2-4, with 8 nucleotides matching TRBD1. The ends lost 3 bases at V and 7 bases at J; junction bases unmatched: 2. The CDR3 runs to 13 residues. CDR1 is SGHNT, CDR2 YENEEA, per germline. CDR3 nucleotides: TGTGCCAGCAGCTTCGGACAGGGTAACATTCAGTACTTC. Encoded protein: CASSFGQGNIQYF.

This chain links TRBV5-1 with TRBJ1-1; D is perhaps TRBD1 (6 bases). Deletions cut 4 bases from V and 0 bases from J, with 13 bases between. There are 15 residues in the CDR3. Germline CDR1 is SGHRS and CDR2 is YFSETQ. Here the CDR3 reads CASSPRDNMNTEAFF. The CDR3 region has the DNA TGCGCCAGCAGCCCAAGGGACAACATGAACACTGAAGCTTTCTTT. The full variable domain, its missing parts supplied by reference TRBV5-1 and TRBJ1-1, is KAGVTQTPRYLIKTRGQQVTLSCSPISGHRSVSWYQQTPGQGLQFLFEYFSETQRNKGNFPGRFSGRQFSNSRSEMNVSTLELGDSALYLCASSPRDNMNTEAFFGQGTRLTVV.

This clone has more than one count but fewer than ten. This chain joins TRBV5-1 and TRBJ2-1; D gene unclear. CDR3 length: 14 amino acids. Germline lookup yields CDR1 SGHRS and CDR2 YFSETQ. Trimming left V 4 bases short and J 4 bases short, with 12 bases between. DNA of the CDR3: TGCGCCAGCAGCCCTCAGGTCGCTTACAATGAGCAGTTCTTC. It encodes CASSPQVAYNEQFF.

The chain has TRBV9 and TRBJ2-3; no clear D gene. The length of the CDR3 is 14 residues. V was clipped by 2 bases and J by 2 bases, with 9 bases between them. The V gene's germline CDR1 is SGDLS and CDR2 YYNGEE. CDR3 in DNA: TGTGCCAGCAGCGTGGCACAGCTCACAGATACGCAGTATTTT. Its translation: CASSVAQLTDTQYF.

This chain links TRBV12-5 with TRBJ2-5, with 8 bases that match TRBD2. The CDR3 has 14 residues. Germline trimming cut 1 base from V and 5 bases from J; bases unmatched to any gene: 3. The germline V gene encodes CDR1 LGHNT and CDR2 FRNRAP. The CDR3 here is CASGLGLAMETQYF. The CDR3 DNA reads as TGTGCTAGTGGTTTGGGACTAGCGATGGAGACCCAGTACTTC.